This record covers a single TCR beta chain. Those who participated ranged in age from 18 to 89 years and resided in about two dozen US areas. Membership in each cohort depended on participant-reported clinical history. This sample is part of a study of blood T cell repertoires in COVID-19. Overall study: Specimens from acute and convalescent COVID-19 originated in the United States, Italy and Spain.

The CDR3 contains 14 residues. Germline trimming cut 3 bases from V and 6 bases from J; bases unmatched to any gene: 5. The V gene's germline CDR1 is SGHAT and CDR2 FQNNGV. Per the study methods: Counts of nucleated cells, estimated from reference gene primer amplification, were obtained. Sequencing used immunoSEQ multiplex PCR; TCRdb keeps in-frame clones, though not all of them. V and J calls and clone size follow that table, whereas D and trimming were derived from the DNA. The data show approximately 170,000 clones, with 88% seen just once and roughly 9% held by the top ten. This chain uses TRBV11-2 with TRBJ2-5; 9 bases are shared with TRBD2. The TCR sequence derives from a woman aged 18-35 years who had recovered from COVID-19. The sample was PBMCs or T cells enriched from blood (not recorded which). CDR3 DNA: TGTGCCAGCAGCTTTAGCGGGAGTTGGAAGACCCAGTACTTC. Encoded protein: CASSFSGSWKTQYF.